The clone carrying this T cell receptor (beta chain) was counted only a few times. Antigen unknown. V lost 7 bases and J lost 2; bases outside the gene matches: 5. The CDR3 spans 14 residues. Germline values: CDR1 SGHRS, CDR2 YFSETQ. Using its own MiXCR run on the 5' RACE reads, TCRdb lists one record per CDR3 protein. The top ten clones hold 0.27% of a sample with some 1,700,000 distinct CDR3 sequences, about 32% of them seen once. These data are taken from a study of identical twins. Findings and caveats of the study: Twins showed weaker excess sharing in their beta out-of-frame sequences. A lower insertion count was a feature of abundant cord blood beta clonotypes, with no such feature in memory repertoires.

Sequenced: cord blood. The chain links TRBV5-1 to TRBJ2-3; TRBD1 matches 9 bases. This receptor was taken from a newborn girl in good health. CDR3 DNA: TGCGCCAGCGGGGACAGGGCCCCCACAGATACGCAGTATTTT. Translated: CASGDRAPTDTQYF.